Below, one T cell receptor beta chain is given with its context. Method: immunoSEQ multiplex PCR; TCRdb's copy keeps in-frame clones and lacks some. Among approximately 77,000 clones, approximately 94% were seen once, and the ten largest hold roughly 0.37%. This entry is derived from a study of technical replicates of blood from a few donors. The CDR3 length is 15 residues. Trimming took off 0 bases at V and 1 base at J, with 9 bases between the two ends. Germline values: CDR1 SEHNR, CDR2 FQNEAQ (reference sequence). The V call is TRBV7-9, the J call TRBJ2-5, with D maybe TRBD2 (6 bases). The sequence was collected from a human donor in good health. The sample consisted of T cells isolated from PBMCs. CDR3 sequence (DNA): TGTGCCAGCAGCTTAGCTATGGGGGGCCAAGAGACCCAGTACTTC. This codes for CASSLAMGGQETQYF.